This T cell receptor beta chain came from a study of OX40 agonist ivuxolimab in advanced cancers. About the full investigation: Ivuxolimab was a fully human IgG2 agonistic monoclonal antibody targeting the costimulatory receptor OX40 (CD134). Intravenous ivuxolimab was administered to patients every 2 weeks at six dose levels: 0.01, 0.1, 0.3, 1.5, 3 and 10 mg/kg. Of the roughly 53 patients in dose escalation, 19 had hepatocellular carcinoma, about 15 had melanoma, 9 had renal cell carcinoma and 9 had head and neck cancer. A male proportion of around 80% and a mean age of 60 years, ranging from 23 to 79, were recorded for the dose-escalation cohort. Patients were allowed to have had prior anti-PD-1, anti-PD-L1 or anti-CTLA-4 therapy, and 40% of the dose-escalation patients had previously received checkpoint inhibitors. Three dose-escalation patients achieved partial responses, one with hepatocellular carcinoma and two with cutaneous melanoma. The point of sequencing TCRbeta in the periphery was to test whether ivuxolimab changed TCR sequence diversity and drove clonal T-cell expansion. The paper covers the monotherapy dose-escalation part of the phase I ivuxolimab trial, which included N ≈ 50 patients.

Patients with autoimmune disease history or receiving systemic immunosuppression were excluded from the trial. Peripheral blood for TCR sequencing was drawn from every dose cohort at baseline, at cycle 4 day 1 and at cycle 7 day 1. The samples were taken from a phase I, first-in-human, multicenter, open-label dose-escalation trial of ivuxolimab. Adults with locally advanced or metastatic head and neck squamous cell, hepatocellular, melanoma or renal cell carcinoma were enrolled in the trial. Before TCR sequencing, CD4+ T cells and CD8+ T cells from peripheral blood were sorted into separate populations. Remarks on this clone: The antigen it recognizes is unknown. Base qualities are not at hand, and no much larger clone is one base apart.

The study at large found these results: After ivuxolimab, more expanded clones were found on average in CD8+ T cells than in CD4+ T cells. In the 0.1-3.0 mg/kg groups, partial responders were among the patients with the lowest normalized peripheral clonal expansion, particularly in CD8+ T cells. The antigen specificity of the peripheral T cells that underwent clonal expansion was not determined. At doses from 0.1 to 3.0 mg/kg, clonal expansion was seen in both CD4+ and CD8+ blood T cells between baseline and week 6. Low levels of normalized T-cell clonal expansion were also shown by some nonresponding patients.

For sequencing of the TCRbeta CDR3 region, genomic DNA was extracted from the sorted cells. The immunoSEQ Assay was used to sequence the TCRbeta CDR3 regions. The source is immuneACCESS, and TCRdb retained only in-frame sequences with V and J called. Part of the clones is not carried over; for the studies checked, unresolved V genes explain less than half of this, and the remainder is unexplained. Here the sample has 70,000 or so clones; roughly nine tenths occur a single time. The biggest ten clones account for about 14% of the sample. V is shortened by 6 bases, J by 7 bases, and the region joining them spans 25 bases. The CDR1 and CDR2 encoded by the germline V gene (reference sequence) are MNHEY and SMNVEV. The CDR3 has 17 amino acids, counting the end cysteine and phenylalanine. Only the CDR3 DNA stays, 51 bases, in frame from base 1.

This receptor was taken from an adult with an advanced solid tumor such as melanoma, head and neck, liver or kidney cancer. The chain couples TRBV27 to TRBJ1-5; the D gene cannot be named for sure. Sequenced material: CD4+ or CD8+ T cells sorted from blood, taken in a trial of the OX40 agonist ivuxolimab. The CDR3 protein sequence reads: CASSLNGGFEAGQPQHF. The bases are TGTGCCAGCAGCCTTAATGGAGGTTTTGAGGCTGGGCAGCCCCAGCATTTT.